Shown below are 18 T cell receptor beta chains from a single sample sequenced in a study of tumor-infiltrating lymphocytes in primary liver carcinoma. Priming with a constant-region primer yielded TCR beta cDNA from 450 to 550 ng total RNA. Three rounds of nested multiplex PCR with slightly modified ARM-PCR produced TCR beta libraries. Rounds one and two of PCR, each of approximately 11 cycles, were primed with TRBV1-TRBV30 forward primers and a C-beta reverse primer. A single record per CDR3 protein comes from TCRdb applying MiXCR to the multiplex PCR reads. Seen here are 100,000 to 150,000 distinct CDR3 sequences, under 65% observed once, and the top ten hold 8.4%. Each 20-30 mg portion of unsorted bulk tissue served as the source for co-extraction of RNA and DNA. Sequencing input: liver tumor tissue from sampling region 3. Subset indicated: tumor region T3, left-lateral pole. The receptors derive from a woman aged 60-75 years with primary liver carcinoma and hepatitis B virus infection.

Comment on this clonotype: An end of the junction does not agree with germline; a read error may underlie this. This chain links TRBV6-2 or TRBV6-3 with TRBJ2-3, with D tentatively TRBD2 (6 bases). CDR1 and CDR2 (germline): MNHEY, SVGEGT. There are 15 residues in the CDR3. CDR3 DNA sequence: TGTGTCAGCAGACTGCATGTAGCGGCACTAGATACGCAGTATTTT. It codes for CVSRLHVAALDTQYF.

This clonotype was picked up many times. V is TRBV5-1 and J is TRBJ2-5; a possible D gene is TRBD1 (6 bases). The CDR3 contains 15 residues. The V gene lost 0 bases and the J gene lost 2 bases, with 11 bases spanning the gap. CDR1 and CDR2 (germline): SGHRS, YFSETQ. CDR3: CASSLGGHPQETQYF. CDR3 in DNA: TGCGCCAGCAGCTTGGGGGGACACCCACAAGAGACCCAGTACTTC. Full variable domain (remainder filled in from reference TRBV5-1 and TRBJ2-5): KAGVTQTPRYLIKTRGQQVTLSCSPISGHRSVSWYQQTPGQGLQFLFEYFSETQRNKGNFPGRFSGRQFSNSRSEMNVSTLELGDSALYLCASSLGGHPQETQYFGPGTRLLVL.

Details on this clonotype: A much more abundant neighbour one base away suggests this may be a read error. This chain joins TRBV12-3 or TRBV12-4 and TRBJ1-5; D is unclear. This CDR3 has 11 amino acids. V was trimmed by 11 bases and J by 4 bases, leaving 9 bases between them. For the CDR3, the DNA is TGTGCCTCAGCCAAGAATCAGCCCCAGCATTTT. It codes for CASAKNQPQHF.

By share, this clonotype ranks as medium-sized. The chain is built from TRBV11-2 and TRBJ2-7; 12 bases map to TRBD2. Germline CDR1 reads SGHAT; CDR2 reads FQNNGV. The V segment lost 0 bases and the J segment 5 bases; nucleotides outside the gene matches: 8. The CDR3 is made up of 17 amino acids. CDR3 loop: CASSLDLPSGRGHEQYF. Here the CDR3 DNA reads TGTGCCAGCAGCTTAGATCTCCCTAGCGGGAGGGGCCACGAGCAGTACTTC.

The chain is built from TRBV6-1 and TRBJ2-1; a possible D gene is TRBD2 (6 bases). Germline V lookup: CDR1 MNHNS, CDR2 SASEGT. This CDR3 comprises 14 residues. V lost 7 bases and J 1 base, leaving 11 bases between the germline ends. Here the CDR3 reads CASTGGKSYNEQFF. The CDR3 nucleotides read TGTGCCAGCACTGGGGGGAAGTCCTACAATGAGCAGTTCTTC.

A few counts support this clonotype. This chain connects TRBV12-3 or TRBV12-4 to TRBJ2-3; TRBD1 might be the D (5 bases). The CDR3 is 14 residues long. V lost 4 bases and J lost 1, with 9 bases in between. The CDR3 nucleotides are TGTGCCAGCAGTTCCCAGGGTCGCACAGATACGCAGTATTTT. Translation: CASSSQGRTDTQYF.

This chain connects TRBV5-1 to TRBJ1-1; no reliable D call. This CDR3 contains 16 residues. In germline, CDR1 is SGHRS, CDR2 YFSETQ. V lost 1 base, J lost 2 bases, and 15 bases lay in between. CDR3 residues: CASSLSGGRGNTEAFF. The CDR3 DNA is TGCGCCAGCAGCTTGTCAGGAGGGAGAGGAAACACTGAAGCTTTCTTT.

V and J are TRBV5-5 and TRBJ2-7; 11 bases align to TRBD2. Trimming removed 2 bases from V and 5 bases from J; junction bases left unmatched: 18. This CDR3 is 19 amino acids long. CDR1 and CDR2 (germline): SGHKS, YYEKEE (reference sequence). The CDR3 nucleotides read TGTGCCAGCAGCTTCCAGTGGGGACTAGCGGAAATTCTACGGAACGAGCAGTACTTC. Its protein product is CASSFQWGLAEILRNEQYF.

For this clonotype: A much larger clone differs from this one at a single base, so this may be a read error. V gene TRBV24-1 combines with J gene TRBJ2-1; TRBD2 agrees at 12 bases. Germline values: CDR1 KGHDR, CDR2 SFDVKD. The CDR3 totals 16 residues. CDR3 amino acids: CVTSGASGRGFDEQFF. The DNA of the CDR3 is TGTGTCACCAGTGGGGCTAGCGGGAGGGGATTTGATGAGCAGTTCTTC.

As regards this clonotype: A much more abundant neighbour one base away suggests this may be a read error. The V call is TRBV5-4, the J call TRBJ1-1; a weak D match, TRBD1 (5 bases). Looked up from germline, CDR1 is SGHNT and CDR2 is YYREEE (reference sequence). The length of the CDR3 is 15 residues. The CDR3 region is CTSTMDTNMDTEAFF. The CDR3 nucleotides read TGTACCAGCACTATGGACACCAATATGGACACTGAAGCTTTCTTT.

This clonotype occurred many times. The chain has TRBV6-1 and TRBJ1-5; 8 bases map to TRBD1. J gave up 5 bases and V 7 bases, and 10 bases lay outside the gene matches. From germline, CDR1 is MNHNS and CDR2 SASEGT. The CDR3 is 15 residues long. The DNA of the CDR3 is TGTGCCAGCATCGACTACCGGGACAGGTATCAGCCCCAGCATTTT. Translating it yields CASIDYRDRYQPQHF.

In regard to this clonotype: This is likely a read error, given that the CDR3 carries no conserved phenylalanine or tryptophan at its end. This chain links TRBV5-1 with TRBJ2-5; possible D gene TRBD1, 6 bases. This CDR3 has 14 residues. V was trimmed by 3 bases and J by 4 bases, leaving 13 bases between them. The germline V gene encodes CDR1 SGHRS and CDR2 YFSETQ. CDR3 amino acids: CASSSGQSTETQYC. The DNA for the CDR3 is TGCGCCAGCAGCTCAGGACAGTCAACAGAGACCCAGTACTGC.

This clonotype was counted once. Since a much larger clone is just one base distant, this may be a read error. It is likely a read error, because the conserved phenylalanine at the end of the CDR3 is missing. The V call is TRBV10-3, the J call TRBJ2-3, with TRBD1 matching 9 bases. Trimming removed 2 bases from V and 4 bases from J; junction bases left unmatched: 10. The germline V gene encodes CDR1 ENHRY and CDR2 SYGVKD. The CDR3 is made up of 17 amino acids. The CDR3 region has the DNA TGTGCCATCAGTGAGCAACGACAGGGGGGCCTCTCAGATACGCAGTATATT. Encoded protein: CAISEQRQGGLSDTQYI.

About this clonotype itself: With a much larger clone just one base away, this may be a read error. The CDR3 reads CASSAGTSGKVAQFF. The CDR3 coding sequence is TGTGCCAGCAGCGCCGGGACTAGCGGGAAGGTGGCCCAGTTCTTC. The chain has TRBV5-6 and TRBJ2-1; 13 bases are shared with TRBD2. Germline CDR1 SGHDT, CDR2 YYEEEE. After removal of 4 bases from V and 13 bases from J, the junction contained 11 bases not matched to a gene. There are 15 residues in the CDR3.

This clonotype occurred many times. V usage is TRBV6-1 and J usage is TRBJ2-5, with D maybe TRBD1 (5 bases). Germline V lookup: CDR1 MNHNS, CDR2 SASEGT. CDR3 size: 14 residues. The V gene lost 6 bases and the J gene lost 4 bases, with 15 bases spanning the gap. The CDR3 DNA follows: TGTGCCAGCAGAGTTACAGGCACCGGAGAGACCCAGTACTTC. This gives the protein CASRVTGTGETQYF.

This clonotype was seen a handful of times. This chain uses TRBV28 with TRBJ1-4, with D possibly being TRBD1 (5 bases). The CDR3 covers 15 residues. Germline CDR1 is MDHEN and CDR2 is SYDVKM. V lost 3 bases, J lost 7 bases, and 15 bases lay in between. For the CDR3, the DNA is TGTGCCAGCAGTTTCCCCGGGGACGGGTTTGAAAAACTGTTTTTT. Its protein product is CASSFPGDGFEKLFF. Looking up the rest from reference TRBV28 and TRBJ1-4 gives the full variable domain: DVKVTQSSRYLVKRTGEKVFLECVQDMDHENMFWYRQDPGLGLRLIYFSYDVKMKEKGDIPEGYSVSREKKERFSLILESASTNQTSMYLCASSFPGDGFEKLFFGSGTQLSVL.

Turning to this clonotype: Relative to the germline gene, one junction end is altered; a read error may explain this. The chain employs TRBV6-5 and TRBJ2-1; 9 bases align to TRBD2. The CDR3 length is 15 residues. Germline CDR1 and CDR2: MNHEY and SVGAGI. The CDR3 sequence is CAGSYSGRLCNEQFF. The CDR3 DNA reads TGTGCCGGCAGTTACAGCGGGAGGCTCTGCAATGAGCAGTTCTTC.

V and J are TRBV11-2 and TRBJ2-7; D may be TRBD2 (6 bases). The CDR3 is made up of 14 amino acids. CDR1 is SGHAT, CDR2 FQNNGV, per germline. Trimming shortened V by 7 bases and J by 8 bases, and 21 bases separated the two germline ends. The CDR3 sequence is CASIHQRAGDQQYF. The DNA for the CDR3 is TGTGCCAGCATCCACCAGAGAGCGGGCGACCAGCAGTACTTC. Combining the CDR3 with reference TRBV11-2 and TRBJ2-7 gives the whole variable domain EAGVAQSPRYKIIEKRQSVAFWCNPISGHATLYWYQQILGQGPKLLIQFQNNGVVDDSQLPKDRFSAERLKGVDSTLKIQPAKLEDSAVYLCASIHQRAGDQQYFGPGTRLTVT.